Below, 32 T cell receptor beta chains from the same sample are listed, as sequenced in a study of PD-1 blockade in classical Hodgkin lymphoma. The method was immunoSEQ multiplex PCR; TCRdb's version includes in-frame clones alone and lacks a portion of them. Of about 46,000 clones in the sample, around 70% were seen once. Following autologous stem cell transplantation, relapse occurred in every patient, and exposure to brentuximab vedotin varied. The starting material was peripheral blood mononuclear cells (PBMCs), obtained at baseline. Receptor source: a human donor with classical Hodgkin lymphoma.

This clone was counted between two and nine times. The chain carries TRBV7-2 and TRBJ2-5; D perhaps matches TRBD2 (5 bases). The CDR3 contains 14 residues. V was cut by 1 base and J by 4 bases, with 10 bases left in between. Germline V gene lookup returns CDR1 SGHTA and CDR2 FQGNSA. CDR3 coding DNA: TGTGCCAGCAGCTTAGGGCTCGGGGTAGAGACCCAGTACTTC. Residues: CASSLGLGVETQYF.

The rearrangement links TRBV10-3 to TRBJ1-2; D is unclear. CDR3 length equals 14 residues. V lost 7 bases and J 8 bases, leaving 20 bases between the germline ends. Germline V gene data show CDR1 as ENHRY and CDR2 as SYGVKD. The CDR3 nucleotides are TGTGCCATCACTAGGTCGGAGGTGTTAGGGGGCTACACCTTC. Its protein product is CAITRSEVLGGYTF.

This clone was seen once. The chain has TRBV9 and TRBJ1-2; D gene unclear. CDR3 length: 14 amino acids. The germline gives CDR1 SGDLS, CDR2 YYNGEE. The germline V and J ends were trimmed by 0 bases and 8 bases, with 14 bases remaining between them. The CDR3, as DNA: TGTGCCAGCAGCGTAGTGGACGGCCCTTGGGGCTACACCTTC. This encodes CASSVVDGPWGYTF.

In this sample, this clone turned up a few times. Other DNA sequences in this specimen translate into the identical CDR3. The chain joins TRBV27 to TRBJ1-4, with D perhaps TRBD1 (5 bases). Germline V gene data show CDR1 as MNHEY and CDR2 as SMNVEV (reference sequence). CDR3 size: 14 residues. Trimming pared 3 bases from V and 7 bases from J, leaving 12 bases between. The CDR3 sequence is CASSLEGAGEKLFF. The CDR3 nucleotides read TGTGCCAGCAGTTTGGAAGGGGCGGGTGAAAAACTGTTTTTT.

The chain is built from TRBV5-1 and TRBJ2-7; D assignment may be TRBD1 or TRBD2 (7 bases each). This CDR3 comprises 14 residues. V lost 8 bases and J lost 4, with 19 bases in between. From germline, CDR1 is SGHRS and CDR2 YFSETQ. In DNA, the CDR3 is TGCGCCAGTGCCGGGGGAGGGGGCGATTACGAGCAGTACTTC. This codes for CASAGGGGDYEQYF.

This chain connects TRBV21-1 to TRBJ2-3; the D call TRBD1 from the table was never checked on the DNA. TRBV21-1 is flagged as a pseudogene. This CDR3 contains 17 residues. CDR3 DNA: TGTGCCAGCCCGCCCGCAGGCAGTCTTCTTTCCCCAGATACGCAGTATTTT. Its protein is CASPPAGSLLSPDTQYF.

This sequence joins TRBV4-1 and TRBJ2-5; D remains unclear. CDR1 MGHRA and CDR2 YSYEKL come from the germline V gene. V shed 4 bases and J shed 5 bases, with 11 bases lying between them. The CDR3 runs to 13 residues. CDR3 protein: CASSRLIGETQYF. The CDR3 nucleotides are TGCGCCAGCAGCCGCCTCATAGGGGAGACCCAGTACTTC.

This chain joins TRBV5-1 and TRBJ1-1, with a tentative D call TRBD1 (5 bases). Germline values: CDR1 SGHRS, CDR2 YFSETQ. This CDR3 contains 15 residues. V was pared by 0 bases and J by 3 bases, with 12 bases between. The CDR3 DNA sequence: TGCGCCAGCAGCTTGGAGACAGAGATCCACACTGAAGCTTTCTTT. Encoded protein: CASSLETEIHTEAFF.

The chain couples TRBV28 to TRBJ1-2; no clear D. V lost 5 bases to trimming and J lost 4 bases, with 14 bases between them. In germline, CDR1 is MDHEN, CDR2 SYDVKM. The CDR3 runs to 14 residues. CDR3 residues: CASSEVAKPYGYTF. In nucleotides, the CDR3 is TGTGCCAGCAGTGAAGTGGCCAAACCCTATGGCTACACCTTC.

A remark on this clone: Being one base from a much bigger clone, this may be a read error. Different DNA sequences within this sample yield the same CDR3. This chain connects TRBV5-4 to TRBJ2-3; D is unresolved. CDR3 size: 12 residues. The germline V and J ends were trimmed by 1 base and 2 bases, with 2 bases remaining between them. Germline CDR1 SGHNT, CDR2 YYREEE (reference sequence). CDR3 DNA: TGTGCCAGCAGCTTGAACACAGATACGCAGTATTTT. Translating gives CASSLNTDTQYF.

This chain links TRBV10-3 with TRBJ2-7; 8 bases match TRBD1. From germline, CDR1 is ENHRY and CDR2 SYGVKD. This CDR3 region has 14 residues. The trim removed 7 bases at V and 0 bases at J, leaving 5 bases unmatched. The CDR3 coding sequence is TGTGCCATCACCCCGGGACAGGACTCCTACGAGCAGTACTTC. It codes for CAITPGQDSYEQYF.

The gene calls are TRBV6-1 and TRBJ1-1; possible D gene TRBD1, 5 bases. From germline, CDR1 is MNHNS and CDR2 SASEGT. The V and J ends lost 6 bases and 4 bases respectively, with 12 bases between them. The CDR3 is made up of 13 amino acids. This CDR3 reads CASRASGSTEAFF. The CDR3 region has the DNA TGTGCCAGCAGAGCTTCAGGGAGCACTGAAGCTTTCTTT.

The chain carries TRBV19 and TRBJ1-1; 7 bases agree with TRBD1. The CDR3 runs 16 residues. CDR1 and CDR2 (germline): LNHDA, SQIVND (reference sequence). With V trimmed by 5 bases and J by 1 base, 10 bases remained unmatched. The CDR3 coding sequence is TGTGCCAGTAGTCCCATTAGGGGGACAGCGAACACTGAAGCTTTCTTT. It codes for CASSPIRGTANTEAFF.

J is TRBJ1-1 and V is TRBV7-3; possible D gene TRBD1, 6 bases. Germline CDR1 and CDR2: SGHTA and FQGTGA. This CDR3 comprises 14 residues. V was trimmed by 5 bases and J by 0 bases, leaving 10 bases between them. Here the CDR3 reads CASSPDRLNTEAFF. In DNA form, the CDR3 reads TGTGCCAGCAGCCCGGACAGATTGAACACTGAAGCTTTCTTT.

This clone appeared once. The gene calls are TRBV9 and TRBJ2-1; 9 positions match TRBD1. The CDR3 contains 15 residues. Germline CDR1 is SGDLS and CDR2 is YYNGEE. J gave up 4 bases and V 3 bases, and 5 bases lay outside the gene matches. This CDR3 reads CASSEQGARYNEQFF. Here the CDR3 DNA reads TGTGCCAGCAGCGAACAGGGGGCTCGGTACAATGAGCAGTTCTTC. Full variable domain (missing parts from reference TRBV9 and TRBJ2-1): DSGVTQTPKHLITATGQRVTLRCSPRSGDLSVYWYQQSLDQGLQFLIQYYNGEERAKGNILERFSAQQFPDLHSELNLSSLELGDSALYFCASSEQGARYNEQFFGPGTRLTVL.

The chain has TRBV20-1 and TRBJ2-3; D gene ambiguous. The CDR3 sequence is 11 residues long. V was clipped by 5 bases and J by 6 bases, with 9 bases between them. CDR1 is DFQATT, CDR2 SNEGSKA, per germline (reference sequence). CDR3 DNA: TGCAGTGCTTATCGGTCGGATACGCAGTATTTT. Translating gives CSAYRSDTQYF.

The J gene is TRBJ2-7, the V gene TRBV7-9, with unresolved D. This CDR3 is 14 amino acids long. The V gene lost 5 bases and the J gene lost 1 base, with 12 bases spanning the gap. In germline, CDR1 is SEHNR, CDR2 FQNEAQ (reference sequence). The CDR3: CASSARTVSYEQYF. Here the CDR3 DNA reads TGTGCCAGCAGCGCACGGACGGTATCCTACGAGCAGTACTTC.

V and J are TRBV5-1 and TRBJ1-1, with D maybe TRBD1 (6 bases). The V end was cut by 0 bases, the J end by 1 base, with 7 bases between. The germline gives CDR1 SGHRS, CDR2 YFSETQ. The CDR3 is 14 amino acids. This chain's CDR3 is CASSLATGNTEAFF. The CDR3 nucleotides read TGCGCCAGCAGCTTGGCGACAGGGAACACTGAAGCTTTCTTT. The full variable domain, in which reference TRBV5-1 and TRBJ1-1 provide the parts outside the CDR3, is KAGVTQTPRYLIKTRGQQVTLSCSPISGHRSVSWYQQTPGQGLQFLFEYFSETQRNKGNFPGRFSGRQFSNSRSEMNVSTLELGDSALYLCASSLATGNTEAFFGQGTRLTVV.

This chain connects TRBV6-5 to TRBJ2-7; D gene unclear. This CDR3 is built from 13 residues. V gave up 2 bases and J gave up 3 bases, with 8 bases separating them. Germline V gene sequence: CDR1 MNHEY, CDR2 SVGAGI. The chain's CDR3 is CASSYGVGYEQYF. The CDR3 region has the DNA TGTGCCAGCAGTTACGGGGTGGGCTACGAGCAGTACTTC.

In DNA, the CDR3 is TGTGCCAGCAGCTTTCTAGCGGGGGCCACCCAAGAGACCCAGTACTTC. Amino acid sequence: CASSFLAGATQETQYF. The J gene is TRBJ2-5, the V gene TRBV5-5, with 10 bases that match TRBD2. The germline CDR1 and CDR2 sequences are SGHKS and YYEKEE (reference sequence). The CDR3 loop spans 16 amino acids. The V segment lost 2 bases and the J segment 1 base; nucleotides outside the gene matches: 5. The complete variable domain, with remaining parts taken from reference TRBV5-5 and TRBJ2-5, reads DAGVTQSPTHLIKTRGQQVTLRCSPISGHKSVSWYQQVLGQGPQFIFQYYEKEERGRGNFPDRFSARQFPNYSSELNVNALLLGDSALYLCASSFLAGATQETQYFGPGTRLLVL.

The chain couples TRBV4-1 to TRBJ1-1; a weak D match, TRBD1 (5 bases). Germline lookup yields CDR1 MGHRA and CDR2 YSYEKL. CDR3 length equals 16 residues. V was trimmed by 4 bases and J by 0 bases, leaving 15 bases between them. Written as DNA, the CDR3 is TGCGCCAGCAGCCCTAGTGACAGCCACCTGAACACTGAAGCTTTCTTT. Translation gives CASSPSDSHLNTEAFF.

This clone is a singleton in its sample. This chain connects TRBV2 to TRBJ2-7, with D possibly being TRBD2 (6 bases). Germline-derived CDR1 and CDR2 are SNHLY and FYNNEI. Trimming stripped 7 bases from V and 7 bases from J, with 20 bases between. The CDR3 runs to 14 residues. CDR3 coding DNA: TGTGCCAGCAATACGGGACTCGGTTTGGCGGAGCAGTACTTC. The encoded protein is CASNTGLGLAEQYF.

This clone was observed a few times. The rearrangement joins TRBV6-5 to TRBJ2-7, with D perhaps being TRBD1 or TRBD2 (6 bases each). The CDR3 length is 14 residues. Germline V gene sequence: CDR1 MNHEY, CDR2 SVGAGI. V was shortened by 0 bases and J by 3 bases, with 9 bases between the two germline ends. CDR3 DNA: TGTGCCAGCAGTTACTCGGGGGGCTTCTACGAGCAGTACTTC. It is translated as CASSYSGGFYEQYF.

This clone appeared a few times. V usage is TRBV30 and J usage is TRBJ1-1; 7 bases map to TRBD1. This CDR3 comprises 14 residues. The trim removed 7 bases at V and 2 bases at J, leaving 10 bases unmatched. Germline values: CDR1 GTSNPN, CDR2 SVGIG (reference sequence). CDR3 coding DNA: TGTGCCTTTACAGGGGTTATAAAAAACACTGAAGCTTTCTTT. It specifies CAFTGVIKNTEAFF.

Here the CDR3 DNA reads TGCAGCGTTGAAGATCTTCCAGGTTATAGCACTGAAGCTTTCTTT. This gives the protein CSVEDLPGYSTEAFF. The chain couples TRBV29-1 to TRBJ1-1; the D is unclear. Germline V gives CDR1 SQVTM, CDR2 ANQGSEA. The CDR3 spans 15 residues. V lost 0 bases and J lost 4, with 15 bases in between.

V and J are TRBV6-6 and TRBJ2-5, with D possibly matching TRBD2 (6 bases). Germline-derived CDR1 and CDR2 are MNHNY and SVGAGI (reference sequence). The CDR3 length is 14 residues. V gave up 5 bases and J gave up 3 bases, with 13 bases separating them. CDR3 amino acids: CASSTGTPEETQYF. CDR3 sequence (DNA): TGTGCCAGCAGTACCGGGACTCCGGAAGAGACCCAGTACTTC.

This chain uses TRBV11-1 with TRBJ2-1, with D perhaps given as TRBD1 or TRBD2 (5 bases each). Per germline, CDR1 SGHAT and CDR2 FQDESV (reference sequence). CDR3 length: 13 residues. Trimming cost V 1 base and J 9 bases, with 10 bases left between them. For the CDR3, the DNA is TGTGCCAGCAGCTTAGAGACCGGGACTGAGCAGTTCTTC. It translates to CASSLETGTEQFF. The full variable domain, in which reference TRBV11-1 and TRBJ2-1 provide the parts outside the CDR3, is EAEVAQSPRYKITEKSQAVAFWCDPISGHATLYWYRQILGQGPELLVQFQDESVVDDSQLPKDRFSAERLKGVDSTLKIQPAELGDSAMYLCASSLETGTEQFFGPGTRLTVL.

The chain combines TRBV5-8 with TRBJ2-7; 9 bases are shared with TRBD1. The ends lost 4 bases at V and 5 bases at J; junction bases unmatched: 10. This CDR3 has 15 residues. Germline-derived CDR1 and CDR2 are SGHTS and YDEGEE. This CDR3 is CASSRRDRVANEQYF. CDR3 coding DNA: TGTGCCAGCAGCCGCCGGGACAGGGTTGCCAACGAGCAGTACTTC.

The chain carries TRBV15 and TRBJ1-1; a possible D gene is TRBD1 (6 bases). V lost 1 base to trimming and J lost 5 bases, with 14 bases between them. The length of the CDR3 is 15 residues. The germline V gene encodes CDR1 LNHNV and CDR2 YYDKDF (reference sequence). As DNA, the CDR3 is TGTGCCACCAGCAGAGGAAACAGGGAATTAACTGAAGCTTTCTTT. Translation gives CATSRGNRELTEAFF.

The V and J genes are TRBV10-2 and TRBJ2-7; D not resolved. V dropped 2 bases and J dropped 3 bases, with 11 bases sitting between them. CDR1 is WSHSY and CDR2 is SAAADI in the germline V gene. The CDR3 has 14 amino acids. CDR3 bases: TGCGCCAGCAGTGAGGCGGCCGGCCACTACGAGCAGTACTTC. Amino acid sequence: CASSEAAGHYEQYF.

The rearrangement joins TRBV28 to TRBJ1-2; the D gene is possibly TRBD1 (5 bases). V was trimmed by 8 bases and J by 3 bases, leaving 19 bases between them. Looked up from germline, CDR1 is MDHEN and CDR2 is SYDVKM. This CDR3 contains 15 residues. The CDR3 spells CASRILGGSDYGYTF. CDR3 DNA sequence: TGTGCCAGCCGTATCTTGGGGGGGTCGGACTATGGCTACACCTTC.

The rearrangement uses TRBV14 and TRBJ2-5, with no clear D. This CDR3 is built from 11 residues. From germline, CDR1 is SGHDN and CDR2 FVKESK. Trimming cost V 2 bases and J 2 bases, with 0 bases left between them. The CDR3 is CASSQQETQYF. DNA for the CDR3: TGTGCCAGCAGCCAACAAGAGACCCAGTACTTC.